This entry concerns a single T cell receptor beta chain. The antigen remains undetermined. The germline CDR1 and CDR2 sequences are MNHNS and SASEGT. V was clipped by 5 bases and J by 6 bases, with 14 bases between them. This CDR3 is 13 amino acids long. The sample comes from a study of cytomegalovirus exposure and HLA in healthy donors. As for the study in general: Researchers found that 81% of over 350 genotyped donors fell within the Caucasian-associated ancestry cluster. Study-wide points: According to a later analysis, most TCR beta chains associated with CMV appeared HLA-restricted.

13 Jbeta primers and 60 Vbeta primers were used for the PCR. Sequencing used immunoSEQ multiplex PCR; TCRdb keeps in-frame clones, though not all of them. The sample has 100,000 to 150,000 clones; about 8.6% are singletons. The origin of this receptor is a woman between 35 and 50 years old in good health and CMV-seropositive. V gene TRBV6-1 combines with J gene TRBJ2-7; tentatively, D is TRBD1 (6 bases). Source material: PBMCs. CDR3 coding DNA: TGTGCCAGCAGTTTAAGAGTAGGGGGCGAGCAGTACTTC. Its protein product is CASSLRVGGEQYF.